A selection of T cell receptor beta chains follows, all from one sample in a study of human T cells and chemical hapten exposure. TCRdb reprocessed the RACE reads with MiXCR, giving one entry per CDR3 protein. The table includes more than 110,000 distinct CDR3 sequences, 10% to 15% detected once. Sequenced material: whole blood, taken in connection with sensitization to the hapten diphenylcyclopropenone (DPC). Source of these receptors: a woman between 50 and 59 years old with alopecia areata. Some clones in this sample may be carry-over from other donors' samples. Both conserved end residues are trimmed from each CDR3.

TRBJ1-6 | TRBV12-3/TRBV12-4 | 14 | ASSSQTGRNNSPLH
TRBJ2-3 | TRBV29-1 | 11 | SVDRGGTDTQY
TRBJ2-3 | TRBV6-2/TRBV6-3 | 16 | ASSPGGGRRKSTDTQY
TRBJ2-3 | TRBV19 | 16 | ASSMGGTGGRITDTQY
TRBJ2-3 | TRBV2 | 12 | ASTRAGGTDTQY
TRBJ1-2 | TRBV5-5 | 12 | ASSLALTAYGYT
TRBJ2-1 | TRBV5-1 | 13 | ASSLGDGSINEQF
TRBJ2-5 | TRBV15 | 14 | ATSRMPGQGQETQY
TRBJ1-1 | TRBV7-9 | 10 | ASSLAYTEAF
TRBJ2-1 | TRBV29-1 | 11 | SHSASSYNEQF
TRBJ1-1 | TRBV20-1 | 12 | SAGKDRGFAEAF
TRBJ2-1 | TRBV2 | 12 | ASSEALSSNEQF
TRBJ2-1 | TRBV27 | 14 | ASSFLGTSLIFEQF
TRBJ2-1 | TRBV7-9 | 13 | ASSSILGQVDEQF
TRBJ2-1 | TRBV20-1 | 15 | SARARGTGDTYNEQF
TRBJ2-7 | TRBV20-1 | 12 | SANLAGDSREQY
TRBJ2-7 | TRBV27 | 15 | ASSSKPTGTGNYEQY
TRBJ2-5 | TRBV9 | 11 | ASSVGVSETQY
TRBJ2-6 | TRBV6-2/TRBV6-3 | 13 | ASSPTGSGANVLT
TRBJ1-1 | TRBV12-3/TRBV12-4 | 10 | ASSPGVTEAF